This TCR beta chain was found in a study of regulatory T cells in long-lasting Graves disease. The CDR3 spans 14 residues. Germline CDR1 SEHNR, CDR2 FQNEAQ (reference sequence). V was cut by 5 bases and J by 5 bases, with 16 bases left in between. In this sample, this clonotype turned up many times. Combining iRepertoire HTBI primers with Arm-PCR of CDR3 regions, the authors built TCR beta libraries. TCRdb processed the multiplex PCR reads anew with MiXCR; each CDR3 protein has one entry. The data hold 600,000 to 650,000 distinct CDR3 sequences, with around 17% observed a single time. The time point here: newly diagnosed GD, antithyroid drugs for less than 3 months. Extracted RNA from PBMCs served as the source of the TCR library. An endocrinology department in Xi'an, China, recruited the patients. In addition, the sample was reused for a study of T cells in Graves' hyperthyroidism and ophthalmopathy.

The sequenced sample was peripheral blood mononuclear cells (PBMCs), obtained at new diagnosis, from a patient treated with antithyroid drugs. V gene TRBV7-9 combines with J gene TRBJ2-7, with no clear D. The origin of this receptor is a woman in her twenties or thirties with Graves disease. CDR3 bases: TGTGCCAGCAGCCCGACCCCCCCCTCTAACGAGCAGTACTTC. This translates into CASSPTPPSNEQYF.